This T cell receptor (beta chain) was observed in a study of cytomegalovirus exposure and HLA in healthy donors. Broader study findings: In an earlier analysis, about 87% or about 30%: the productive usage of most TCR beta V segments. Later analysis found that TCR beta chains associated with HLA were more clonally expanded than other, equally common chains. A missense DCLRE1C variant was associated with V- and J-gene trimming of TCR beta chains in a later analysis, and an independent cohort replicated the association.

In the case of this clone: The antigen is not known.

This CDR3 is built from 16 residues. Germline CDR1 and CDR2: SGHRS and YFSETQ. With 3 bases removed from V and 0 bases from J, the gap between germline ends came to 15 bases. In the PCR, 60 Vbeta and 13 Jbeta primers were used. TCRdb's table, derived via immunoSEQ multiplex PCR, lists solely in-frame clones and lacks some. The repertoire holds around 210,000 clones, about three quarters seen once, with approximately 0.47% in the top ten. The donors, nominally healthy at sampling, likely had unrecorded immune exposures. The TCR sequence derives from a boy aged 10-17 years in good health and CMV-seronegative. The sample consisted of PBMCs. V gene TRBV5-1 combines with J gene TRBJ1-1; possible D gene TRBD1, 5 bases. The CDR3 protein is CASSSNLGALNTEAFF. CDR3 nucleotides: TGCGCCAGCAGCTCTAATCTAGGGGCTCTGAACACTGAAGCTTTCTTT.